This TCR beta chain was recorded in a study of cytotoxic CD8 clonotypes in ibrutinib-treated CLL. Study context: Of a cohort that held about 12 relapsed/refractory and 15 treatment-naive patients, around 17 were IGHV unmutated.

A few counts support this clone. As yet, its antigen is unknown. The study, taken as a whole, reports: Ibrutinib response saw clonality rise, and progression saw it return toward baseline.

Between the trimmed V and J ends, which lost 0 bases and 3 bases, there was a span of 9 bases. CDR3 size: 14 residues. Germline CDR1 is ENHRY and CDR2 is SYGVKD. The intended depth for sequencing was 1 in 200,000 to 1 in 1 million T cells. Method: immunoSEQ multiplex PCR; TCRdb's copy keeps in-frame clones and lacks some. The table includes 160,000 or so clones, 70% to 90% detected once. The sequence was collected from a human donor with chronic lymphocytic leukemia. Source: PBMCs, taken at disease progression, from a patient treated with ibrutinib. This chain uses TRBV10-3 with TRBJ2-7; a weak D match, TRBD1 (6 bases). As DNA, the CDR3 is TGTGCCATCAGTGAGTCACAGGGAAACTACGAGCAGTACTTC. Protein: CAISESQGNYEQYF.